This is a list of T cell receptor beta chains from one sample in a study of T cells after yellow fever vaccination. TCRdb recomputed calls from the 5' RACE reads with MiXCR, one row per CDR3 protein. The repertoire holds about 110,000 distinct CDR3 sequences, with approximately 8.4% as singletons. The input for sequencing was CD8+ T cells sorted from PBMCs, taken 45 days after the yellow fever booster vaccination. The origin of the receptors is a man aged 30 to 45 who received the YFV17D yellow fever vaccine. Each CDR3 is given with its conserved first and last residue. The D gene is left open where the match is weak. Clone size, where shown, is once, few, many, or a class for clones that have expanded.

TRBJ2-1,TRBD2,TRBV20-1,many,CSASSSGYNEQFF,TGCAGTGCTAGCTCTAGCGGCTACAATGAGCAGTTCTTC
TRBJ2-5,-,TRBV5-1,many,CASSFRDQSRETQYF,TGCGCCAGCAGCTTTCGAGACCAATCGAGGGAGACCCAGTACTTC
TRBJ1-4,-,TRBV7-2,few,CASSLGDRVNEKLFF,TGTGCCAGCAGCTTAGGCGATAGGGTAAATGAAAAACTGTTTTTT
TRBJ2-7,TRBD2,TRBV7-2,many,CASSLGLAGVGEQYF,TGTGCCAGCAGCCTGGGACTAGCGGGAGTAGGGGAGCAGTACTTC
TRBJ2-5,-,TRBV4-2,many,CASSQRGTQYF,TGTGCCAGCAGCCAGAGGGGGACCCAGTACTTC
TRBJ2-3,TRBD2,TRBV20-1,many,CSVEQRELNF,TGCAGTGTAGAACAGCGGGAGCTAAATTTT
TRBJ2-7,TRBD2,TRBV3-1,-,CACCQGLAEYYEQYF,TGTGCCTGCTGCCAAGGACTAGCGGAATACTACGAGCAGTACTTC
TRBJ2-5,-,TRBV20-1,few,CSARDPSWGQETQYF,TGCAGTGCTAGAGATCCGTCTTGGGGCCAGGAGACCCAGTACTTC
TRBJ1-1,-,TRBV15,many,CATSRSRGANTEAFF,TGTGCCACCAGCAGAAGCCGGGGCGCGAACACTGAAGCTTTCTTT
TRBJ2-2,-,TRBV2,many,CASTATGELFF,TGTGCCAGCACCGCTACCGGGGAGCTGTTTTTT
TRBJ2-1,-,TRBV4-3,many,CASSQSTRSYNEQFF,TGCGCCAGCAGCCAATCTACTCGGAGCTACAATGAGCAGTTCTTC
TRBJ2-1,TRBD2,TRBV7-9,-,CASSPSGDNEQFF,TGTGCCAGCAGCCCCAGCGGGGACAATGAGCAGTTCTTC
TRBJ2-7,-,TRBV7-6,many,CASSPTGHGKMWEQYF,TGTGCCAGCAGCCCCACGGGACATGGGAAGATGTGGGAGCAGTACTTC
TRBJ1-2,TRBD1,TRBV3-1,many,CASSQVAQGARNGYTF,TGTGCCAGCAGCCAAGTGGCACAGGGGGCGCGCAATGGCTACACCTTC
TRBJ2-3,-,TRBV6-5,-,CASSSRVQSSTDTQYF,TGTGCCAGCAGTTCTCGAGTGCAATCTAGCACAGATACGCAGTATTTT
TRBJ1-2,-,TRBV12-3/TRBV12-4,many,CASRGPRGYTF,TGTGCCAGCAGGGGCCCCCGGGGCTACACCTTC
TRBJ2-7,TRBD1,TRBV18,few,CASSGRQGADEQYF,TGTGCCAGCTCAGGAAGACAGGGGGCCGACGAGCAGTACTTC
TRBJ1-5,TRBD1,TRBV7-9,-,CASSSGQFQPQHF,TGTGCCAGCAGCTCGGGACAGTTCCAGCCCCAGCATTTT
TRBJ2-5,-,TRBV6-5,many,CASSYFWGSGEETQYF,TGTGCCAGCAGTTACTTCTGGGGCTCGGGAGAAGAGACCCAGTACTTC
TRBJ2-5,TRBD1,TRBV12-3/TRBV12-4,many,CASTPGTGESETQYF,TGTGCCAGCACCCCCGGGACAGGGGAAAGTGAGACCCAGTACTTC
TRBJ2-1,-,TRBV9,many,CASSVGRGSNEQFF,TGTGCCAGCAGCGTAGGTAGGGGGTCCAATGAGCAGTTCTTC
TRBJ2-1,-,TRBV29-1,-,CSVEWVSGGEQFF,TGCAGCGTTGAATGGGTGTCAGGCGGAGAGCAGTTCTTC
TRBJ2-4,TRBD2,TRBV12-3/TRBV12-4,-,CASTIGGSGRMEYF,TGTGCCAGCACCATTGGCGGTAGCGGGAGAATGGAGTACTTC
TRBJ2-3,-,TRBV15,many,CATSRGLGGGTDTQYF,TGTGCCACCAGCAGAGGTTTGGGGGGAGGCACAGATACGCAGTATTTT
TRBJ1-1,TRBD1,TRBV5-1,many,CASSSGTGGTEAFF,TGCGCCAGCAGCTCCGGGACAGGGGGCACTGAAGCTTTCTTT
TRBJ2-1,-,TRBV19,-,CASSIDPYNEQFF,TGTGCCAGTAGTATAGATCCCTACAATGAGCAGTTCTTC
TRBJ2-5,-,TRBV10-3,few,CAISDMDSVETQYF,TGTGCCATCAGTGATATGGACAGTGTAGAGACCCAGTACTTC
TRBJ2-1,-,TRBV14,few,CASSPFRGSYNEQFF,TGTGCCAGCAGCCCTTTTCGGGGCTCCTACAATGAGCAGTTCTTC
TRBJ2-7,TRBD2,TRBV5-1,-,CASSSPKLAGEYEQYF,TGCGCCAGCAGCTCACCAAAACTAGCGGGGGAATACGAGCAGTACTTC
TRBJ1-2,-,TRBV9,many,CASSDGMAAYGYTF,TGTGCCAGCAGCGACGGCATGGCTGCCTATGGCTACACCTTC
TRBJ2-1,TRBD2,TRBV12-3/TRBV12-4,few,CASSLLAGGWDEQFF,TGTGCCAGCAGTTTACTAGCGGGAGGTTGGGATGAGCAGTTCTTC
TRBJ2-7,-,TRBV4-2,many,CASSPTETYEQYF,TGTGCCAGCAGCCCCACAGAGACCTACGAGCAGTACTTC
TRBJ2-5,-,TRBV6-5,-,CASSYYRDKETQYF,TGTGCCAGCAGTTACTACCGGGACAAAGAGACCCAGTACTTC
TRBJ2-3,-,TRBV5-4,-,CASSPPVNLGATDTQYF,TGTGCCAGCAGCCCCCCGGTCAACCTAGGGGCCACAGATACGCAGTATTTT
TRBJ2-3,-,TRBV5-1,-,CASSLGRITDTQYF,TGCGCCAGCAGCTTGGGCAGGATCACAGATACGCAGTATTTT
TRBJ2-1,-,TRBV30,few,CAWDWAQPNNEQFF,TGTGCCTGGGATTGGGCACAACCCAACAATGAGCAGTTCTTC
TRBJ2-3,-,TRBV7-9,few,CASSQEGSRHTQYF,TGTGCCAGCAGCCAAGAGGGATCTCGGCATACGCAGTATTTT
TRBJ2-1,TRBD2,TRBV28,many,CASSILRLAGGNNEQFF,TGTGCCAGCAGTATCCTCAGACTAGCGGGAGGCAACAATGAGCAGTTCTTC
TRBJ2-1,TRBD2,TRBV20-1,many,CSASLAGVNEQFF,TGCAGTGCTAGTCTAGCGGGAGTTAATGAGCAGTTCTTC
TRBJ2-3,-,TRBV6-5,few,CASSLGPRLARADTQYF,TGTGCCAGCTCTCTTGGCCCCCGGCTAGCGCGGGCAGATACGCAGTATTTT
TRBJ2-7,-,TRBV5-5,-,CASSPGLLEQYF,TGTGCCAGCAGCCCTGGGCTCCTCGAGCAGTACTTC
TRBJ2-7,TRBD2,TRBV7-9,many,CASSFSGRAGEQYF,TGTGCCAGCAGCTTTAGCGGGAGGGCCGGCGAGCAGTACTTC
TRBJ2-7,-,TRBV4-2,-,CASSQDPDYEQYF,TGTGCCAGCAGCCAAGATCCAGACTACGAGCAGTACTTC
TRBJ2-7,-,TRBV7-9,many,CASSLPGATYEQYF,TGTGCCAGCAGCTTACCCGGGGCCACCTACGAGCAGTACTTC
TRBJ1-5,TRBD1,TRBV4-3,many,CASSREQGVGNQPQHF,TGCGCCAGCAGCCGCGAACAGGGGGTCGGCAATCAGCCCCAGCATTTT
TRBJ1-1,-,TRBV6-5,many,CASSYKAGNTEAFF,TGTGCCAGCAGTTACAAGGCGGGGAACACTGAAGCTTTCTTT
TRBJ2-7,TRBD2,TRBV4-3,few,CASSQEGGSSGFYEQYF,TGCGCCAGCAGCCAAGAAGGAGGTTCTAGCGGGTTCTACGAGCAGTACTTC
TRBJ1-1,-,TRBV6-5,many,CASSYDSRGSEAFF,TGTGCCAGCAGTTACGATAGTAGGGGATCTGAAGCTTTCTTT
TRBJ2-5,-,TRBV20-1,many,CSVCGTHEETQYF,TGCAGTGTTTGCGGGACACACGAAGAGACCCAGTACTTC
TRBJ2-4,TRBD2,TRBV27,few,CASSLFSGRDTKNIQYF,TGTGCCAGCAGTTTATTCAGCGGGAGGGATACCAAAAACATTCAGTACTTC
TRBJ2-7,TRBD1,TRBV11-2,many,CASSLDEPGQGRHEQYF,TGTGCCAGCAGCTTAGATGAGCCGGGACAGGGACGCCACGAGCAGTACTTC
TRBJ1-3,-,TRBV25-1,many,CASSEGSGNTIYF,TGTGCCAGCAGTGAGGGCTCTGGAAACACCATATATTTT
TRBJ2-3,-,TRBV12-3/TRBV12-4,many,CASSTPGSDTQYF,TGTGCCAGCAGTACCCCGGGGAGTGATACGCAGTATTTT
TRBJ2-7,TRBD1,TRBV20-1,many,CSADRGTYEQYF,TGCAGTGCGGACAGGGGAACGTACGAGCAGTACTTC